One sample yielded the 25 T cell receptor beta chains listed below, sequenced in a study of T cell changes during pregnancy in multiple sclerosis. Method: immunoSEQ multiplex PCR; TCRdb's copy keeps in-frame clones and lacks some. The sample contains approximately 52,000 clones, roughly 92% of which appear only once. Here the sequenced sample was CD4+ T cells from peripheral blood mononuclear cells, taken in the second trimester of pregnancy. The origin of the receptors is a female donor in good health, enrolled as a control in a pregnancy study.

The chain couples TRBV6-4 to TRBJ2-2; TRBD2 is a possible D gene (5 bases). CDR1 MRHNA and CDR2 SNTAGT come from the germline V gene. Trimming shortened V by 2 bases and J by 5 bases, and 9 bases separated the two germline ends. CDR3 length equals 14 residues. DNA of the CDR3: TGTGCCAGCAGTGACCAGCCGGGGACCGGGGAGCTGTTTTTT. It translates to CASSDQPGTGELFF.

This chain uses TRBV5-1 with TRBJ2-3; possible D gene TRBD1, 6 bases. From germline, CDR1 is SGHRS and CDR2 YFSETQ. V lost 4 bases to trimming and J lost 0 bases, with 12 bases between them. The CDR3 totals 15 residues. CDR3 residues: CASSPGQPSTDTQYF. CDR3 DNA: TGCGCCAGCAGCCCAGGACAGCCTAGCACAGATACGCAGTATTTT.

This chain uses TRBV9 with TRBJ2-3, with D unclear. Germline lookup yields CDR1 SGDLS and CDR2 YYNGEE. V was trimmed by 5 bases and J by 2 bases, leaving 18 bases between them. The CDR3 covers 16 residues. The CDR3 loop is CASRTKGEDSTDTQYF. In DNA, the CDR3 is TGTGCCAGCAGAACAAAAGGCGAAGACTCCACAGATACGCAGTATTTT.

The chain is built from TRBV20-1 and TRBJ1-1, with TRBD1 as a possible D gene (5 bases). The CDR3 length is 11 residues. V lost 3 bases and J 6 bases, leaving 8 bases between the germline ends. CDR1 is DFQATT, CDR2 SNEGSKA, per germline (reference sequence). Here the CDR3 reads CSARDTAEAFF. The CDR3 nucleotides are TGCAGTGCTAGGGACACCGCTGAAGCTTTCTTT.

V gene TRBV11-3 combines with J gene TRBJ2-3; 8 bases align to TRBD2. The CDR3 is 16 residues long. The J segment lost 6 bases and the V segment lost 1 base, leaving 9 bases of the junction unmatched. Germline CDR1 SGHNT, CDR2 YENEEA. CDR3 protein: CASSLGRSGDWDTQYF. The CDR3 DNA sequence: TGTGCCAGCAGCTTAGGGCGTAGCGGGGACTGGGATACGCAGTATTTT.

The chain joins TRBV4-3 to TRBJ2-7; D might be TRBD1 (5 bases). Germline assignment: CDR1 LGHNA and CDR2 YSLEER. CDR3 size: 15 residues. The V end lost 0 bases, the J end lost 3 bases, and 12 bases lay between the germline ends. The CDR3 spells CASSQDFRQHYEQYF. The CDR3 DNA is TGCGCCAGCAGCCAAGATTTCCGACAGCACTACGAGCAGTACTTC.

The rearrangement links TRBV7-9 to TRBJ1-1; D unclear. This CDR3 has 14 amino acids. CDR1 SEHNR and CDR2 FQNEAQ come from the germline V gene (reference sequence). V lost 1 base, J lost 7 bases, and 13 bases lay in between. Here the CDR3 reads CASSLEIGEGEAFF. DNA for the CDR3: TGTGCCAGCAGCTTAGAGATCGGGGAGGGTGAAGCTTTCTTT.

V is TRBV5-1 and J is TRBJ2-3, with D possibly matching TRBD2 (6 bases). Trimming removed 2 bases at V and 2 bases at J, with 15 bases between. The CDR3 is 16 amino acids. Germline CDR1 and CDR2: SGHRS and YFSETQ. CDR3 nucleotide sequence: TGCGCCAGCAGCTTTCATGGCGGAGGGGCCACAGATACGCAGTATTTT. As protein: CASSFHGGGATDTQYF.

The V gene is TRBV2, the J gene TRBJ1-5; 7 bases align to TRBD1. V lost 5 bases and J lost 0; bases outside the gene matches: 4. Germline CDR1 SNHLY, CDR2 FYNNEI. The CDR3 extends over 15 amino acids. In DNA, the CDR3 is TGTGCCAGCAGTTACAGGGGCCTTAGCAATCAGCCCCAGCATTTT. This codes for CASSYRGLSNQPQHF. The complete variable domain, with remaining parts taken from reference TRBV2 and TRBJ1-5, reads EPEVTQTPSHQVTQMGQEVILRCVPISNHLYFYWYRQILGQKVEFLVSFYNNEISEKSEIFDDQFSVERPDGSNFTLKIRSTKLEDSAMYFCASSYRGLSNQPQHFGDGTRLSIL.

J is TRBJ2-4 and V is TRBV4-3; 8 bases line up with TRBD2. The germline gives CDR1 LGHNA, CDR2 YSLEER. The CDR3 sequence is 18 residues long. Trimming removed 2 bases from V and 0 bases from J; junction bases left unmatched: 9. CDR3 DNA: TGCGCCAGCAGCCAAACGCGGGAGGTGCCCCTAGCCAAAAACATTCAGTACTTC. Protein: CASSQTREVPLAKNIQYF.

The chain employs TRBV10-3 and TRBJ2-7; tentatively, D is TRBD1 (6 bases). The CDR3 totals 17 residues. The germline V gene has CDR1 ENHRY and CDR2 SYGVKD. Trimming left V 3 bases short and J 1 base short, with 19 bases between. CDR3 coding DNA: TGTGCCATCAGTGACGCAACCTCGACCGGGACATCCTACGAGCAGTACTTC. Its translation: CAISDATSTGTSYEQYF.

The chain carries TRBV27 and TRBJ2-1; 9 nucleotides line up with TRBD2. CDR3 length: 16 residues. Germline values: CDR1 MNHEY, CDR2 SMNVEV (reference sequence). V was pared by 7 bases and J by 12 bases, with 19 bases of the junction left unmatched. CDR3 amino acids: CASTDFSGRKGGWQFF. The CDR3 DNA follows: TGTGCCAGCACGGATTTTAGCGGGAGAAAGGGTGGCTGGCAGTTCTTC.

The V call is TRBV7-8, the J call TRBJ2-1; D is possibly TRBD2 (5 bases). Between the trimmed V and J ends, which lost 2 bases and 8 bases, there was a span of 13 bases. This CDR3 has 14 residues. Germline lookup yields CDR1 SGHVS and CDR2 FQNEAQ. The chain's CDR3 is CASSLLGSRDEQFF. In DNA, the CDR3 is TGTGCCAGCAGCTTATTGGGGAGCCGCGATGAGCAGTTCTTC.

The rearrangement joins TRBV28 to TRBJ2-1; 13 positions match TRBD2. Trimming cost V 2 bases and J 3 bases; bases outside gene matches: 7. Germline V gene data show CDR1 as MDHEN and CDR2 as SYDVKM. The CDR3 has 18 amino acids. The CDR3 sequence: CASSLGGLAGPLYNEQFF. CDR3 DNA sequence: TGTGCCAGCAGTTTAGGGGGACTAGCGGGGCCCCTCTACAATGAGCAGTTCTTC. The entire variable domain, with the rest obtained from reference TRBV28 and TRBJ2-1, is as follows: DVKVTQSSRYLVKRTGEKVFLECVQDMDHENMFWYRQDPGLGLRLIYFSYDVKMKEKGDIPEGYSVSREKKERFSLILESASTNQTSMYLCASSLGGLAGPLYNEQFFGPGTRLTVL.

The chain uses TRBV28 and TRBJ1-6; D is uncertain. Germline-derived CDR1 and CDR2 are MDHEN and SYDVKM. This CDR3 contains 13 residues. Trimming pared 6 bases from V and 5 bases from J, leaving 8 bases between. CDR3 coding DNA: TGTGCCAGCAGGCGGCAGCATAATTCACCCCTCCACTTT. This encodes CASRRQHNSPLHF.

The V and J genes are TRBV9 and TRBJ2-7; a weak D match, TRBD2 (5 bases). This CDR3 contains 15 residues. Looked up from germline, CDR1 is SGDLS and CDR2 is YYNGEE. Trimming took 3 bases from V and 0 from J, leaving 13 bases between them. The CDR3 sequence: CASSGSSLSSYEQYF. Here the CDR3 DNA reads TGTGCCAGCAGCGGATCTAGCCTGAGCTCCTACGAGCAGTACTTC.

The chain has TRBV18 and TRBJ1-1; 9 nucleotides match TRBD1. V dropped 6 bases and J dropped 8; count of bases not matched to a gene: 1. The CDR3 consists of 11 residues. Per the germline V gene, CDR1 is KGHSH and CDR2 is LQKENI. This CDR3 reads CASSDRGEAFF. The DNA of the CDR3 is TGTGCCAGCTCCGACAGGGGGGAAGCTTTCTTT.

The rearrangement uses TRBV18 and TRBJ1-5; 12 bases align to TRBD1. Germline assignment: CDR1 KGHSH and CDR2 LQKENI. The ends lost 6 bases at V and 5 bases at J; junction bases unmatched: 2. CDR3 length: 14 amino acids. CDR3 sequence (DNA): TGTGCCAGCTCCGGGACAGGGGGCTATCAGCCCCAGCATTTT. Encoded protein: CASSGTGGYQPQHF.

The chain employs TRBV18 and TRBJ2-7; weak D call: TRBD2 (5 bases). The ends were cut back, 1 base at V and 0 bases at J, with 10 bases in the middle. The CDR3 spans 15 residues. CDR1 and CDR2 from the germline V gene are KGHSH and LQKENI. For the CDR3, the DNA is TGTGCCAGCTCACCACTGGACTCCTTCTCCTACGAGCAGTACTTC. It specifies CASSPLDSFSYEQYF.

The V and J genes are TRBV4-2 and TRBJ2-5; TRBD2 matches at 8 bases. The CDR3 has 14 residues. Germline V gene sequence: CDR1 LGHNA, CDR2 YNFKEQ. V trimming: 1 base; J trimming: 4 bases; junction bases outside the gene matches: 2. This chain's CDR3 is CASSQAGGLETQYF. In DNA form, the CDR3 reads TGTGCCAGCAGCCAAGCGGGAGGGTTAGAGACCCAGTACTTC.

The chain links TRBV28 to TRBJ2-7; TRBD1 agrees at 8 bases. Germline lookup yields CDR1 MDHEN and CDR2 SYDVKM. Trimming cost V 7 bases and J 3 bases; bases outside gene matches: 11. This CDR3 contains 15 residues. The CDR3 sequence is CASNKRGTGGYEQYF. The CDR3 region has the DNA TGTGCCAGCAATAAAAGGGGGACAGGCGGCTACGAGCAGTACTTC.

The chain has TRBV9 and TRBJ2-3; perhaps TRBD2 as D (5 bases). The CDR3 is 13 amino acids. Germline loops: CDR1 SGDLS, CDR2 YYNGEE. The germline V and J ends were trimmed by 2 bases and 5 bases, with 9 bases remaining between them. The CDR3 reads CASSVLAGDTQYF. DNA for the CDR3: TGTGCCAGCAGCGTGCTAGCAGGAGATACGCAGTATTTT.

This chain joins TRBV5-1 and TRBJ2-2, with D possibly TRBD1 on 5 matching bases. V lost 1 base, J lost 3 bases, and 7 bases lay in between. The CDR3 length is 14 residues. Germline V CDR1 and CDR2: SGHRS, YFSETQ. Here the CDR3 reads CASSLTGDTGELFF. CDR3 sequence (DNA): TGCGCCAGCAGCTTGACAGGAGACACCGGGGAGCTGTTTTTT.

The rearrangement uses TRBV5-1 and TRBJ1-4, with a tentative D call TRBD1 (5 bases). Between the trimmed V and J ends, which lost 0 bases and 7 bases, there was a span of 16 bases. CDR3 size: 16 residues. Germline-derived CDR1 and CDR2 are SGHRS and YFSETQ. CDR3 region: CASSLEIRGSSEKLFF. The DNA for the CDR3 is TGCGCCAGCAGCTTGGAAATTCGGGGGTCGAGTGAAAAACTGTTTTTT.

The rearrangement links TRBV2 to TRBJ2-7, with D maybe TRBD2 (5 bases). This CDR3 has 13 residues. Germline assignment: CDR1 SNHLY and CDR2 FYNNEI. The V end lost 4 bases, the J end lost 4 bases, and 11 bases lay between the germline ends. Here the CDR3 reads CASSGFSGYEQYF. CDR3 coding DNA: TGTGCCAGCAGTGGGTTTTCGGGATACGAGCAGTACTTC.